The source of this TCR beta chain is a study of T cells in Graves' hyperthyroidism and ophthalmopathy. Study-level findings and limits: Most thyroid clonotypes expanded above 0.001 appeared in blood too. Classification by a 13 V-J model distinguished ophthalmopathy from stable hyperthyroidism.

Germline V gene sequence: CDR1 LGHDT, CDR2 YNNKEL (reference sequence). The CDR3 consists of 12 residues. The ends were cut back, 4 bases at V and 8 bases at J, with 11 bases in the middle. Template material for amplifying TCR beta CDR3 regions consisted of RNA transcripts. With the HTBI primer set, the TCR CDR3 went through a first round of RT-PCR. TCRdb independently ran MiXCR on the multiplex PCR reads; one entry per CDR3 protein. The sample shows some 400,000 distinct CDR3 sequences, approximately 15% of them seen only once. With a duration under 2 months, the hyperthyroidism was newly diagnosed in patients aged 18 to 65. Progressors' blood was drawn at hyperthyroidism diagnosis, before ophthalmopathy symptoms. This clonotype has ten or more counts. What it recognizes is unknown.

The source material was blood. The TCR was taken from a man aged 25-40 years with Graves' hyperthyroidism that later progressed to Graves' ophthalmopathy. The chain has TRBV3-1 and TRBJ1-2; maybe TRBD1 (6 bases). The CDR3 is CASSRQDLGYTF. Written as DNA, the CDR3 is TGTGCCAGCAGCCGACAGGATTTAGGCTACACCTTC. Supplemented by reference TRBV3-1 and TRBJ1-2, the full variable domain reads DTAVSQTPKYLVTQMGNDKSIKCEQNLGHDTMYWYKQDSKKFLKIMFSYNNKELIINETVPNRFSPKSPDKAHLNLHINSLELGDSAVYFCASSRQDLGYTFGSGTRLTVV.